One sample yielded the 30 T cell receptor beta chains listed below, sequenced in a study of blood T cell repertoires in COVID-19. Assay: immunoSEQ multiplex PCR; the TCRdb copy retains only in-frame clones and omits some. This sample has about 370,000 clones, with nearly 90% found just once. The sequencing sample was made of peripheral blood. The receptors derive from a man aged 18 to 35 with active or convalescent COVID-19.

This chain connects TRBV7-2 to TRBJ2-1, with D possibly matching TRBD2 (6 bases). V was cut by 1 base and J by 0 bases, with 10 bases left in between. Germline CDR1 is SGHTA and CDR2 is FQGNSA. This CDR3 contains 16 residues. The CDR3, as DNA: TGTGCCAGCAGCTTAGTGGCGGGAATCTCCTACAATGAGCAGTTCTTC. Translated, it gives CASSLVAGISYNEQFF.

As regards this clone: A junction boundary mismatches the germline segment, possibly from a read error. The J gene is TRBJ2-6, the V gene TRBV2, with a possible D match to TRBD1 (5 bases). Per germline, CDR1 SNHLY and CDR2 FYNNEI. The CDR3 length is 16 residues. The CDR3 is CASSESAYSGANVLTF. CDR3 nucleotides: TGTGCCAGCAGTGAGTCCGCGTACTCTGGGGCCAACGTGCTGACTTTC.

This chain joins TRBV9 and TRBJ1-1, with 10 positions matching TRBD1. The CDR3 extends over 15 amino acids. Trimming removed 0 bases from V and 6 bases from J; junction bases left unmatched: 5. Germline V CDR1 and CDR2: SGDLS, YYNGEE. The CDR3 DNA reads as TGTGCCAGCAGCGTAGGGGACAGGGGATTCTCTGAAGCTTTCTTT. This codes for CASSVGDRGFSEAFF.

The chain has TRBV30 and TRBJ2-7; D not certain. CDR3 size: 13 residues. Trimming left V 4 bases short and J 0 bases short, with 10 bases between. CDR1 is GTSNPN, CDR2 SVGIG, per germline (reference sequence). The CDR3 protein is CAWKRTTSYEQYF. The CDR3 DNA reads as TGTGCCTGGAAGAGAACCACCTCCTACGAGCAGTACTTC.

The rearrangement links TRBV28 to TRBJ2-1; TRBD2 aligns across 9 bases. CDR3 length: 12 amino acids. Trimming cost V 3 bases and J 11 bases; bases outside gene matches: 2. Germline CDR1 is MDHEN and CDR2 is SYDVKM. In nucleotides, the CDR3 is TGTGCCAGCAGTTTGGGACTAGCAAAGCAGTTCTTC. This encodes CASSLGLAKQFF.

The V gene is TRBV9, the J gene TRBJ1-4, with D possibly TRBD1 on 6 matching bases. Between the trimmed V and J ends, which lost 3 bases and 0 bases, there was a span of 9 bases. The length of the CDR3 is 15 residues. Germline V gives CDR1 SGDLS, CDR2 YYNGEE. The CDR3 loop reads CASSEAGATNEKLFF. The CDR3 DNA sequence: TGTGCCAGCAGCGAGGCAGGGGCAACTAATGAAAAACTGTTTTTT.

This clone was counted a few times. The chain couples TRBV6-5 to TRBJ1-3; D is unresolved. The CDR3 extends over 14 amino acids. Per germline, CDR1 MNHEY and CDR2 SVGAGI. Trimming cost V 5 bases and J 0 bases, with 8 bases left between them. The CDR3 protein is CASSPGNSGNTIYF. As DNA, the CDR3 is TGTGCCAGCAGTCCAGGAAACTCTGGAAACACCATATATTTT.

This chain joins TRBV3-1 (or the pseudogene TRBV3-2) and TRBJ2-3; 9 bases are shared with TRBD2. The V gene end was trimmed by 2 bases and the J gene end by 2 bases; junction bases not matched to a gene: 8. The CDR3 loop spans 17 amino acids. Germline values: CDR1 LGHDT, CDR2 YNNKEL (reference sequence). The DNA of the CDR3 is TGTGCCAGCAGCCAACCTCTCGAGCGGGGGGCCACAGATACGCAGTATTTT. It translates to CASSQPLERGATDTQYF.

As regards this clone: The sample has other DNA sequences that encode this CDR3 too. The V and J genes are TRBV15 and TRBJ1-1; 10 bases agree with TRBD1. V shed 3 bases and J 2 bases; nucleotides not matched to a gene: 3. This CDR3 spans 15 amino acids. Germline loops: CDR1 LNHNV, CDR2 YYDKDF (reference sequence). CDR3 region: CATSSRDRGNTEAFF. CDR3 sequence (DNA): TGTGCCACCAGCAGCCGGGACAGGGGTAACACTGAAGCTTTCTTT.

The CDR3 nucleotides read TGTGCCAGCAGGTCGGTCGGGGAGAGGACTGAAGCTTTCTTT. This codes for CASRSVGERTEAFF. The V call is TRBV27, the J call TRBJ1-1; D is undetermined. The CDR3 spans 14 residues. Looked up from germline, CDR1 is MNHEY and CDR2 is SMNVEV (reference sequence). V shed 6 bases and J shed 5 bases, with 16 bases lying between them.

Only a few counts were recorded for this clone. The chain recombines TRBV19 with TRBJ1-4; no reliable D call. CDR1 is LNHDA and CDR2 is SQIVND in the germline V gene (reference sequence). Trimming removed 5 bases at V and 0 bases at J, with 7 bases between. CDR3 length equals 14 residues. CDR3 sequence reads: CASSLNPTNEKLFF. The CDR3 region has the DNA TGTGCCAGTAGTCTTAATCCAACTAATGAAAAACTGTTTTTT.

This clone was seen just once. The junction shows a germline mismatch at one end, possibly a read error. The V gene is TRBV9, the J gene TRBJ2-6; 10 bases are a match to TRBD1. The CDR3 is 19 residues long. CDR1 is SGDLS, CDR2 YYNGEE, per germline. The CDR3 region has the DNA TGTGCCAGCAGCACCAGGACAGGGGGGAGTCTATCTGGGGCCAACGTGCTGACTTTC. The encoded protein is CASSTRTGGSLSGANVLTF.

The chain is built from TRBV7-2 and TRBJ2-7; 8 bases map to TRBD1. The CDR3 runs 15 residues. Per germline, CDR1 SGHTA and CDR2 FQGNSA. The V segment lost 5 bases and the J segment 3 bases; nucleotides outside the gene matches: 9. CDR3 sequence: CASSIKDREDYEQYF. CDR3 in DNA: TGTGCCAGCAGCATTAAGGACAGGGAGGACTACGAGCAGTACTTC. Full variable domain (remainder filled in from reference TRBV7-2 and TRBJ2-7): GAGVSQSPSNKVTEKGKDVELRCDPISGHTALYWYRQSLGQGLEFLIYFQGNSAPDKSGLPSDRFSAERTGGSVSTLTIQRTQQEDSAVYLCASSIKDREDYEQYFGPGTRLTVT.

This clone was observed once. The V and J genes are TRBV7-2 and TRBJ2-5; weak D call: TRBD2 (6 bases). Looked up from germline, CDR1 is SGHTA and CDR2 is FQGNSA. Trimming cost V 1 base and J 5 bases, with 11 bases left between them. The CDR3 runs to 14 residues. CDR3 nucleotide sequence: TGTGCCAGCAGCTTAGAGGCGGGGACGGAGACCCAGTACTTC. Translation gives CASSLEAGTETQYF.

The chain couples TRBV6-5 to TRBJ1-5; no reliable D call. V was cut by 3 bases and J by 9 bases, with 12 bases left in between. Per the germline V gene, CDR1 is MNHEY and CDR2 is SVGAGI. This CDR3 contains 13 residues. CDR3 DNA sequence: TGTGCCAGCAGTTATGGGCCTGCAGCGCCCCAGCATTTT. Translation: CASSYGPAAPQHF.

The chain carries TRBV6-5 and TRBJ2-1; D unresolved. This CDR3 has 13 amino acids. Germline V gene lookup returns CDR1 MNHEY and CDR2 SVGAGI. With 8 bases removed from V and 4 bases from J, the gap between germline ends came to 12 bases. Here the CDR3 reads CASHPDTYNEQFF. In DNA, the CDR3 is TGTGCCAGCCACCCTGACACATACAATGAGCAGTTCTTC.

The count of this clone is one. V gene TRBV9 combines with J gene TRBJ2-3; 15 nucleotides match TRBD2. The CDR3 consists of 18 residues. V dropped 2 bases and J dropped 6; count of bases not matched to a gene: 10. The germline CDR1 and CDR2 sequences are SGDLS and YYNGEE. The CDR3 region has the DNA TGTGCCAGCAGCGTTCGGCCGGGACTAGCGGGGGGCAGGGATACGCAGTATTTT. Translating gives CASSVRPGLAGGRDTQYF. The variable domain in full, with the rest retrieved from reference TRBV9 and TRBJ2-3, is DSGVTQTPKHLITATGQRVTLRCSPRSGDLSVYWYQQSLDQGLQFLIQYYNGEERAKGNILERFSAQQFPDLHSELNLSSLELGDSALYFCASSVRPGLAGGRDTQYFGPGTRLTVL.

The rearrangement joins TRBV7-3 to TRBJ2-3; a possible D gene is TRBD2 (5 bases). CDR3 length: 15 amino acids. CDR1 and CDR2 from the germline V gene are SGHTA and FQGTGA. V lost 0 bases, J lost 1 base, and 8 bases lay in between. In nucleotides, the CDR3 is TGTGCCAGCAGCTTAACTAGCGCACGCACAGATACGCAGTATTTT. Translation: CASSLTSARTDTQYF.

This chain uses TRBV7-3 with TRBJ2-2, with TRBD1 matching 7 bases. Losses at the gene ends were 1 base for V and 5 bases for J; bases not matched to a gene: 7. Germline V CDR1 and CDR2: SGHTA, FQGTGA. The CDR3 totals 16 residues. The DNA of the CDR3 is TGTGCCAGCAGCTTAAGAGCAGGGGGTGGGACCGGGGAGCTGTTTTTT. Amino acid sequence: CASSLRAGGGTGELFF. Based on the CDR3 plus reference TRBV7-3 and TRBJ2-2, the full variable domain is GAGVSQTPSNKVTEKGKYVELRCDPISGHTALYWYRQSLGQGPEFLIYFQGTGAADDSGLPNDRFFAVRPEGSVSTLKIQRTERGDSAVYLCASSLRAGGGTGELFFGEGSRLTVL.

This clone was detected once. The rearrangement joins TRBV6-5 to TRBJ1-2, with D possibly TRBD1 on 6 matching bases. CDR3 length equals 14 residues. V was cut by 6 bases and J by 4 bases, with 15 bases left in between. Germline assignment: CDR1 MNHEY and CDR2 SVGAGI. CDR3 protein: CASRKSQGLYGYTF. The CDR3 bases are TGTGCCAGCAGAAAATCACAGGGTCTCTATGGCTACACCTTC.

This clone showed up just a few times. Within the sample, other DNA sequences also encode this same CDR3. The V and J genes are TRBV5-1 and TRBJ2-7, with 8 bases aligning to TRBD1. The CDR3 runs to 14 residues. Trimming took 4 bases from V and 1 from J; bases not matched to a gene: 4. Germline CDR1 reads SGHRS; CDR2 reads YFSETQ. The CDR3 protein is CASSTGQGSYEQYF. The CDR3 bases are TGCGCCAGCAGCACCGGACAGGGTTCCTACGAGCAGTACTTC.

The chain joins TRBV2 to TRBJ1-6; TRBD1 matches 7 bases. J lost 8 bases, V lost 4 bases, and 11 bases had no gene match. CDR3 size: 16 residues. Germline CDR1 and CDR2: SNHLY and FYNNEI. The CDR3 DNA is TGTGCCAGCAGTGGCTGGACAGGTCTCTCGCATTCACCCCTCCACTTT. Translation: CASSGWTGLSHSPLHF.

This chain uses TRBV25-1 with TRBJ1-4, with D possibly matching TRBD1 (5 bases). CDR1 is MGHDK and CDR2 is SYGVNS in the germline V gene. Trimming shortened V by 8 bases and J by 0 bases, and 13 bases separated the two germline ends. The CDR3 length is 15 residues. The DNA of the CDR3 is TGTGCCAGCCGGCTTGACAGTGCAACTAATGAAAAACTGTTTTTT. Residues: CASRLDSATNEKLFF. Complete variable domain (other parts from reference TRBV25-1 and TRBJ1-4): EADIYQTPRYLVIGTGKKITLECSQTMGHDKMYWYQQDPGMELHLIHYSYGVNSTEKGDLSSESTVSRIRTEHFPLTLESARPSHTSQYLCASRLDSATNEKLFFGSGTQLSVL.

The chain carries TRBV7-7 and TRBJ2-1; D not resolved. With 2 bases removed from V and 4 bases from J, the gap between germline ends came to 9 bases. The CDR3 spans 14 residues. Germline CDR1 SSHAT, CDR2 FNYEAQ (reference sequence). Here the CDR3 DNA reads TGTGCCAGCAGCTTATCTGGCAGATACAATGAGCAGTTCTTC. It translates to CASSLSGRYNEQFF. The complete variable domain, with remaining parts taken from reference TRBV7-7 and TRBJ2-1, reads GAGVSQSPRYKVTKRGQDVTLRCDPISSHATLYWYQQALGQGPEFLTYFNYEAQPDKSGLPSDRFSAERPEGSISTLTIQRTEQRDSAMYRCASSLSGRYNEQFFGPGTRLTVL.

This rearrangement joins TRBV28 to TRBJ2-1; perhaps TRBD2 as D (6 bases). Germline assignment: CDR1 MDHEN and CDR2 SYDVKM. Trimming left V 5 bases short and J 7 bases short, with 18 bases between. The CDR3 spans 15 residues. The chain's CDR3 is CASSVTGTLANEQFF. CDR3 nucleotides: TGTGCCAGCAGTGTCACCGGGACTCTTGCGAATGAGCAGTTCTTC.

The chain employs TRBV7-2 and TRBJ2-1; 9 nucleotides line up with TRBD2. This CDR3 has 17 amino acids. Germline CDR1 is SGHTA and CDR2 is FQGNSA. Germline trimming cut 5 bases from V and 4 bases from J; bases unmatched to any gene: 12. The CDR3 sequence: CASSDIFVAGVYNEQFF. CDR3 sequence (DNA): TGTGCCAGCAGCGATATTTTCGTAGCGGGAGTTTACAATGAGCAGTTCTTC. Full variable domain (rest looked up from reference TRBV7-2 and TRBJ2-1): GAGVSQSPSNKVTEKGKDVELRCDPISGHTALYWYRQSLGQGLEFLIYFQGNSAPDKSGLPSDRFSAERTGGSVSTLTIQRTQQEDSAVYLCASSDIFVAGVYNEQFFGPGTRLTVL.

The CDR3 loop reads CASSQGGQGSNYGYTF. The CDR3 bases are TGCGCCAGCAGCCAGGGGGGACAGGGGAGTAACTATGGCTACACCTTC. The V call is TRBV4-3, the J call TRBJ1-2, with 10 bases aligning to TRBD1. Germline V lookup: CDR1 LGHNA, CDR2 YSLEER. This CDR3 region has 16 residues. Trimming cost V 3 bases and J 1 base; bases outside gene matches: 5.

The chain combines TRBV28 with TRBJ2-2, with TRBD2 matching 13 bases. The V segment lost 6 bases and the J segment 7 bases; nucleotides outside the gene matches: 8. From germline, CDR1 is MDHEN and CDR2 SYDVKM. The CDR3 spans 16 residues. The CDR3 region has the DNA TGTGCCAGCAGAGACACTAGCGGGAGGGCCGGCGGGGAGCTGTTTTTT. Its translation is CASRDTSGRAGGELFF.

The rearrangement joins TRBV7-8 to TRBJ1-2, with 8 bases matching TRBD1. Germline V CDR1 and CDR2: SGHVS, FQNEAQ. V shed 5 bases and J 1 base; nucleotides not matched to a gene: 9. The CDR3 consists of 16 residues. As DNA, the CDR3 is TGTGCCAGCAGCCCCCGGGACAGGCTGAATAACTATGGCTACACCTTC. Its protein is CASSPRDRLNNYGYTF.

V usage is TRBV27 and J usage is TRBJ2-7; D may be TRBD1 (5 bases). The V end lost 5 bases, the J end lost 5 bases, and 13 bases lay between the germline ends. CDR1 is MNHEY, CDR2 SMNVEV, per germline (reference sequence). The CDR3 length is 13 residues. The CDR3, as DNA: TGTGCCAGCAGTCGGAACGACAGAAACGAGCAGTACTTC. Translating it yields CASSRNDRNEQYF.